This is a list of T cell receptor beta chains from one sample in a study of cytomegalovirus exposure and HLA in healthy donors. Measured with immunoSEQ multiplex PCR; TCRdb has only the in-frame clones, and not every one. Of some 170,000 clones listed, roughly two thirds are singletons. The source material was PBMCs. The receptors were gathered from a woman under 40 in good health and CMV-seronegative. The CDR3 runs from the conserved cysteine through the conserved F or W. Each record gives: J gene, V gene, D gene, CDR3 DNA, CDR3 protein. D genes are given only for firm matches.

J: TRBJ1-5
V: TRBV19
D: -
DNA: TGTGCCAGTGGAGGGGAAACTTCGAGTAGGCCCCAGCATTTT
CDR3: CASGGETSSRPQHF

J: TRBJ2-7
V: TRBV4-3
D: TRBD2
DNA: TGCGCCAGCAGCCAAGTGAGGAGCGGGAGTTACGAGCAGTACTTC
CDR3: CASSQVRSGSYEQYF

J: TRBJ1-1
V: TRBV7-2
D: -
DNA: TGTGCCAGCAGCCACCGGGTTACTGAAGCTTTCTTT
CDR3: CASSHRVTEAFF

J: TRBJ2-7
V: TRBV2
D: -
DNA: TGTGCCAGCAGTGAGTACAGTTCCTACGAGCAGTACTTC
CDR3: CASSEYSSYEQYF

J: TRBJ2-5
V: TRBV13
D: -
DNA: TGTGCCAGCAGCTTAAAGGGAGTTGTCCGTCCACGAGAGACCCAGTACTTC
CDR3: CASSLKGVVRPRETQYF

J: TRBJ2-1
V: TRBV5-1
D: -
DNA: TGCGCCAGCAGCTTTCCGGAGAGGACCTACAATGAGCAGTTCTTC
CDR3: CASSFPERTYNEQFF

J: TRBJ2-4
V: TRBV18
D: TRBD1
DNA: TGTGCCAGCTCACCAACAGGGGGCGAGAACATTCAGTACTTC
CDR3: CASSPTGGENIQYF

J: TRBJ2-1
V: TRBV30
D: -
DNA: TGTGCCTGGAGTGTAGTAGCGCGAAACAATGAGCAGTTCTTC
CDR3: CAWSVVARNNEQFF

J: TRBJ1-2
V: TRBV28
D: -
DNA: TGTGCCAGCAGTTCCCCCCCCGGGAGGGGAAACTATGGCTACACCTTC
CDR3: CASSSPPGRGNYGYTF

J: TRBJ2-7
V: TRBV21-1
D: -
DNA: TGTGCCAGCAGCAGAGTCGCCTCCTACGAGCAGTACTTC
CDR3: CASSRVASYEQYF

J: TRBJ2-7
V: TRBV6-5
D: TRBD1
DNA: TGTGCCAGCAGTTTTGGACAGGGAAATAACGAGCAGTACTTC
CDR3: CASSFGQGNNEQYF

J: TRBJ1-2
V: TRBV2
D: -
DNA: TGTGCCAGCAGGTCTAGCGGGGCTGGAGGCTACACCTTC
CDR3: CASRSSGAGGYTF

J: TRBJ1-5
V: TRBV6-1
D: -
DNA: TGTGCCAGCAGTGAAACTAAAGATCAGCCCCAGCATTTT
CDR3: CASSETKDQPQHF

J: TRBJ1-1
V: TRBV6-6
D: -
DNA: TGTGCCAGCAGTTACATTGCGCCAAACACTGAAGCTTTCTTT
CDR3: CASSYIAPNTEAFF